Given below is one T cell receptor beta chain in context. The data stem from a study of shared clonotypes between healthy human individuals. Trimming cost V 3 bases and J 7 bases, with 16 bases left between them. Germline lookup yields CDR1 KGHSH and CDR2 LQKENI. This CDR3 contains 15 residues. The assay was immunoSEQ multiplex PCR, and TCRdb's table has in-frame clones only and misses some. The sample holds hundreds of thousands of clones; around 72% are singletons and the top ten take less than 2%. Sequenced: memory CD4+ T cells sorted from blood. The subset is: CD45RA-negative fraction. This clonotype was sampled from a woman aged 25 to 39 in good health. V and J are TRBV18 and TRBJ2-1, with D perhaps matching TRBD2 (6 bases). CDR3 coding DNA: TGTGCCAGCTCACCCAGCGCTAGCGAATTGAATGAGCAGTTCTTC. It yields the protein CASSPSASELNEQFF.